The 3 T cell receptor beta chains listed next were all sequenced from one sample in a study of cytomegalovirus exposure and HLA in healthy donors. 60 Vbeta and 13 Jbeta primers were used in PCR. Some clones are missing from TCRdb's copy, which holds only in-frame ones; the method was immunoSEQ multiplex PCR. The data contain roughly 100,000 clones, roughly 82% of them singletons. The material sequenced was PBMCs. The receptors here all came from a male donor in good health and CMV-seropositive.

As DNA, the CDR3 is TGTGCCAGCAGCGCTAGCGGGACAACGGGGGATGAGCAGTTCTTC. Amino acid sequence: CASSASGTTGDEQFF. The rearrangement uses TRBV7-3 and TRBJ2-1; 9 bases map to TRBD2. CDR1 and CDR2 from the germline V gene are SGHTA and FQGTGA. CDR3 length equals 15 residues. V lost 5 bases and J lost 8; bases outside the gene matches: 10.

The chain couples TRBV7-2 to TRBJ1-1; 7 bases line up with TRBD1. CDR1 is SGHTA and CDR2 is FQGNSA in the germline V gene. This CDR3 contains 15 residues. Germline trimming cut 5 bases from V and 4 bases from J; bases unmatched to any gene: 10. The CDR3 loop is CASSRKTGTATEAFF. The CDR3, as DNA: TGTGCCAGCAGCCGAAAGACAGGGACAGCCACTGAAGCTTTCTTT.

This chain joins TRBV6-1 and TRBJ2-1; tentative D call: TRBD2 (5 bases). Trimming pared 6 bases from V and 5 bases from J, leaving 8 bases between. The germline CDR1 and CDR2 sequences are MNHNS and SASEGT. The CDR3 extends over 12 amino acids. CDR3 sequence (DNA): TGTGCCAGCAGGCGGGTTGACAATGAGCAGTTCTTC. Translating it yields CASRRVDNEQFF.